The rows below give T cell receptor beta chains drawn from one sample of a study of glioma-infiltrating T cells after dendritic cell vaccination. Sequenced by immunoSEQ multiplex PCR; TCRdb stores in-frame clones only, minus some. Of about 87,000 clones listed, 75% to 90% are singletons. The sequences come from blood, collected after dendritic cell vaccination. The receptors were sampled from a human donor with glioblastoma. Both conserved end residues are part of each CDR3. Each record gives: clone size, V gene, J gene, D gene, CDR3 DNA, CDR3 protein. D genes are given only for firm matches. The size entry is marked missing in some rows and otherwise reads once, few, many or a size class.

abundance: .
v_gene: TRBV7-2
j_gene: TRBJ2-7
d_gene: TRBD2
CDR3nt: TGTGCCAGCAGCGCCCGACTAGCGGGGGGTTACGAGCAGTACTTC
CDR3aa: CASSARLAGGYEQYF

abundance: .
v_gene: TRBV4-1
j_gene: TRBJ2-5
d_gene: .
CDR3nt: TGCGCCAGCAGCCAAGGGGTCGGACTTACCCAAGAGACCCAGTACTTC
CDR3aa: CASSQGVGLTQETQYF

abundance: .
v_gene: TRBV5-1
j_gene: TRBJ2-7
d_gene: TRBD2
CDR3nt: TGCGCCAGCAGCTTGGGTAGCGGGGCAGGAGGAGAGCAGTACTTC
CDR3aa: CASSLGSGAGGEQYF

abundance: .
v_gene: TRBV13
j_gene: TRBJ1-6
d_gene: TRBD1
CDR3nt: TGTGCCAGCAGCTTAACAGGGGCGGTTTCACCCCTCCACTTT
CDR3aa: CASSLTGAVSPLHF

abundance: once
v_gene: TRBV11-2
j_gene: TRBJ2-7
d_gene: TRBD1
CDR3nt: TGTGCCAGCAGTTCTCGACAGGGAATCGAGCAGTACTTC
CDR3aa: CASSSRQGIEQYF

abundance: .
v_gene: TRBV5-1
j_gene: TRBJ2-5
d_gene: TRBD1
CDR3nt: TGCGCCAGCAGCTTGATACCGGGACAGGCACAAGAGACCCAGTACTTC
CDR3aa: CASSLIPGQAQETQYF

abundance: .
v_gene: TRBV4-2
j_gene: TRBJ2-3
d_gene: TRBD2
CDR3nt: TGTGCCAGCAGCCAAGGCGGGGGGGCCGCAGATACGCAGTATTTT
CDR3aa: CASSQGGGAADTQYF

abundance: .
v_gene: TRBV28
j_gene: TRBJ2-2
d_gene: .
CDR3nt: TGTGCCAGCAGAGACAAGGGGACGAACACCGGGGAGCTGTTTTTT
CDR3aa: CASRDKGTNTGELFF

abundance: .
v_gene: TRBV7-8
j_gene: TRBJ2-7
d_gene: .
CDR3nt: TGTGCCAGCAGCTCGGACAGCTACCGACTAACAACCTACGAGCAGTACTTC
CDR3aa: CASSSDSYRLTTYEQYF

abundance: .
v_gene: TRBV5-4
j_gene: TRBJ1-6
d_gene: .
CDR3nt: TGTGCCAGCAGCCGACATCTTTCGGGATCACCCCTCCACTTT
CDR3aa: CASSRHLSGSPLHF

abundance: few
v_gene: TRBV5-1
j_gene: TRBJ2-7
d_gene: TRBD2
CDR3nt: TGCGCCAGCAGCGGACTAGGGGCCCCGTCCTACGAGCAGTACTTC
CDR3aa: CASSGLGAPSYEQYF

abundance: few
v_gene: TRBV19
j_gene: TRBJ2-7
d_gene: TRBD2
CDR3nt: TGTGCCAGTAGGAATAGCGGGGGAACCTACGAGCAGTACTTC
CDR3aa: CASRNSGGTYEQYF

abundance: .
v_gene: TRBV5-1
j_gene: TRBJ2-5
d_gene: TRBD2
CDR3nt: TGCGCCAGCAGCCTTACTAGCGGGGGGGCTCGAGAGACCCAGTACTTC
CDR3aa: CASSLTSGGARETQYF

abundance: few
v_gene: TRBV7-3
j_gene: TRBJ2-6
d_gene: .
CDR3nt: TGTGCCAGCAGCTTAAAGCGCGCCTCTGGGGCCAACGTCCTGACTTTC
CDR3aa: CASSLKRASGANVLTF

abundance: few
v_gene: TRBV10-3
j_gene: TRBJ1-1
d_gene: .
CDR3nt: TGTGCCATCAGTGAGTCGACGGCAGGCGAAGCTTTCTTT
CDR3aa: CAISESTAGEAFF

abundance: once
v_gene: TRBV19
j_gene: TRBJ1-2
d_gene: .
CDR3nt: TGTGCCAGCAAACGACAGATGGACTATGGCTACACCTTC
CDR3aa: CASKRQMDYGYTF

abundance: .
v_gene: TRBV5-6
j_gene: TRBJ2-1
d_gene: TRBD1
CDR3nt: TGTGCCAGCAGCTTCCGACAGGGCACCTACAATGAGCAGTTCTTC
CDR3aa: CASSFRQGTYNEQFF

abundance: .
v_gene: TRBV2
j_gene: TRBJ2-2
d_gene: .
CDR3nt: TGTGCCAGCAGTGTTGAGGCGAACACCGGGGAGCTGTTTTTT
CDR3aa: CASSVEANTGELFF

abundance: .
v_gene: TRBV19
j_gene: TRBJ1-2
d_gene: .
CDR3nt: TGTGCCAGTAGGAACGGGACAAATAACGGCTACACCTTC
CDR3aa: CASRNGTNNGYTF

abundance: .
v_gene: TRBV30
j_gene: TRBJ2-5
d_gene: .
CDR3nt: TGTGCCTGGAAAAATCGAGAGGCCCCGGGGGAGACCCAGTACTTC
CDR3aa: CAWKNREAPGETQYF

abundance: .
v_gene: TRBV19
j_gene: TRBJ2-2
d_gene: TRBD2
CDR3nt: TGTGCCAGTAGAGCCCTCTCTGGGGGGACTACCACCGGGGAGCTGTTTTTT
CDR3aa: CASRALSGGTTTGELFF

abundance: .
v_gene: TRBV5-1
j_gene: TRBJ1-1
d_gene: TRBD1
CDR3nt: TGCGCCAGCAGCACTGGGGACAGACGGAACACTGAAGCTTTCTTT
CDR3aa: CASSTGDRRNTEAFF

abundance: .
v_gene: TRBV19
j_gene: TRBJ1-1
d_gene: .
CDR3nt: TGTGCCAGTAGTATCCTGGGGGCAGGGACTGAAGCTTTCTTT
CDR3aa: CASSILGAGTEAFF

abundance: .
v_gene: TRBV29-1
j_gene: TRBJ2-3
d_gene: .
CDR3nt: TGCAGCGTTGAAGGGGGGGGCCGTTCAGATACGCAGTATTTT
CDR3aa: CSVEGGGRSDTQYF

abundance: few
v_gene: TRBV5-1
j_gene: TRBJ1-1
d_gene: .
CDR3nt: TGCGCCAGCAGCAGGGGGTGGGAGGGGCAGGTGAACACTGAAGCTTTCTTT
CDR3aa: CASSRGWEGQVNTEAFF

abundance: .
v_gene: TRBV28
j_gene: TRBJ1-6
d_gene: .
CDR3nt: TGTGCCAGCAACCCGGAGGGTGGCTCACCCCTCCACTTT
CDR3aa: CASNPEGGSPLHF

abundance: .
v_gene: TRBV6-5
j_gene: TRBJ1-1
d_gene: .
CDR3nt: TGTGCCAGCAGTTTCAGGGAATCGAAGGACACTGAAGCTTTCTTT
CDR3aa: CASSFRESKDTEAFF

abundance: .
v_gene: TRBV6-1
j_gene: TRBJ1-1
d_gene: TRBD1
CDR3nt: TGTGCCAGCAGTAAAACAGGGGCCGCGAACACTGAAGCTTTCTTT
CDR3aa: CASSKTGAANTEAFF

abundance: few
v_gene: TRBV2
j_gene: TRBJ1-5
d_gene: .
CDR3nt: TGTGCCAGCAACCGGGGTTTGGGCAATCAGCCCCAGCATTTT
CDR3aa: CASNRGLGNQPQHF

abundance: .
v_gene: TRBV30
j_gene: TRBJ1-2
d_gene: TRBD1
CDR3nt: TGTGCCTGGGGTGGGGACAGCCCCTCCTATGGCTACACCTTC
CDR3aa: CAWGGDSPSYGYTF

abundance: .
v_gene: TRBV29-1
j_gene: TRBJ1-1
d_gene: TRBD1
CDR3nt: TGCAGCGTGCGCCGGGACAGGGACACTGAAGCTTTCTTT
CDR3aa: CSVRRDRDTEAFF

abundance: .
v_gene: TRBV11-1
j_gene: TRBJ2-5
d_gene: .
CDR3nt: TGTGCCAGCAGCTTAGTGGGGGCTCGTGCCGAAGAGACCCAGTACTTC
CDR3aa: CASSLVGARAEETQYF

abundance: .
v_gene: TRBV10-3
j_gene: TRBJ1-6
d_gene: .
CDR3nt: TGTGCCGCCCAGGGGATCGATTCACCCCTCCACTTT
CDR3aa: CAAQGIDSPLHF

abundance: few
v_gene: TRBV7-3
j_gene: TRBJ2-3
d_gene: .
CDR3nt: TGTGCCAGCAGCTTAACGGCCCTTAACACAGATACGCAGTATTTT
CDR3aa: CASSLTALNTDTQYF

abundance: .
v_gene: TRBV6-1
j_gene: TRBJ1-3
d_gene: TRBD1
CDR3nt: TGTGCCAGCAGTGGCTCGGGACAGGGGTTTGGCGGAAACACCATATATTTT
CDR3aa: CASSGSGQGFGGNTIYF

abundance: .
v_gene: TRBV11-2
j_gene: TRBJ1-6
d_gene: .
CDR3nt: TGTGCCAGCAGCTTAGAATCATCACCCCTCCACTTT
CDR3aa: CASSLESSPLHF

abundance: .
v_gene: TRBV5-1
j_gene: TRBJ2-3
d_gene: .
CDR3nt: TGCGCCAGCAGTTCAGAGGCAGATACGCAGTATTTT
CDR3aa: CASSSEADTQYF

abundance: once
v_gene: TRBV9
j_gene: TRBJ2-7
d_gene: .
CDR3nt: TGTGCCAGCAGCGTAGGGGGAGAAGGGTATTCCTACGAGCAGTACTTC
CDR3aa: CASSVGGEGYSYEQYF

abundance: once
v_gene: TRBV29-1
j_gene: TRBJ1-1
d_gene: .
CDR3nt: TGCAGCGTAATACAGGGAGGGGACACTGAAGCTTTCTTT
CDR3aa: CSVIQGGDTEAFF

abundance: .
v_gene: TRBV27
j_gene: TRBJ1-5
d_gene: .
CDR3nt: TGTGCCAGCAGCCCCTGGGGGGGAGGTCAGCCCCAGCATTTT
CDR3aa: CASSPWGGGQPQHF

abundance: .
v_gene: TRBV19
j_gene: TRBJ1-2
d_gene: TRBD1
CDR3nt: TGTGCCAGTAGTATAGGCGGGGCAGGGGGCGCCGGCGGCTACACCTTC
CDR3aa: CASSIGGAGGAGGYTF

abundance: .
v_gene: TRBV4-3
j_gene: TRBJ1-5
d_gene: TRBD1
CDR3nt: TGCGCCAGCAGCCAAGGACAGGGGGCCTTTCAGCCCCAGCATTTT
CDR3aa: CASSQGQGAFQPQHF

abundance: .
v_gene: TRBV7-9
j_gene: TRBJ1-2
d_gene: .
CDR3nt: TGTGCCAGCAGCCCCTCCAGGGGAGTGCGTGGCTACACCTTC
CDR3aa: CASSPSRGVRGYTF

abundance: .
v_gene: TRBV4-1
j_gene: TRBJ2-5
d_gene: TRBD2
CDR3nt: TGCGCCAGCAGCCAAGGTGGGGCTAGCGGGGTCCAAGAGACCCAGTACTTC
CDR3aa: CASSQGGASGVQETQYF

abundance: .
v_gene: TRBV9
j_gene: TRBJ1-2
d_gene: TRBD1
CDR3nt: TGTGCCAGCAGCATCACCGGGACAGAGGACTATGGCTACACCTTC
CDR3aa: CASSITGTEDYGYTF

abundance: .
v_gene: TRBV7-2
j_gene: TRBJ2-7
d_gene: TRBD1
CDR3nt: TGTGCCAGCAGCTTAGTACCGGGACAGGGGACCTACGAGCAGTACTTC
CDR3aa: CASSLVPGQGTYEQYF

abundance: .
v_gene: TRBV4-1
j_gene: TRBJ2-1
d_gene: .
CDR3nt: TGCGCCAGCAGCCAAGGGCCCTCCGGGGGCTCCTACAATGAGCAGTTCTTC
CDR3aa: CASSQGPSGGSYNEQFF

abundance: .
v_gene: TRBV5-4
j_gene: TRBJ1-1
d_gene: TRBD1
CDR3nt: TGTGCCAGCAGCTCGGGTATCACAGGGGGGAGGACTGAAGCTTTCTTT
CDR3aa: CASSSGITGGRTEAFF

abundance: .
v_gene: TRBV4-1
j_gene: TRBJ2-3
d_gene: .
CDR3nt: TGCGCCAGCAGCCAAGATCATGGGGGGACTAGCACAGATACGCAGTATTTT
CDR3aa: CASSQDHGGTSTDTQYF

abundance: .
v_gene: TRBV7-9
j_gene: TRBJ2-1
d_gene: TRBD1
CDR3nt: TGTGCCAGCAGCATGACAGGGTACAATGAGCAGTTCTTC
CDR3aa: CASSMTGYNEQFF

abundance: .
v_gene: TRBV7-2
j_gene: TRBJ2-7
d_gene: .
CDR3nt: TGTGCCAGCAGCAATGGGCAGTCTTACGAGCAGTACTTC
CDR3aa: CASSNGQSYEQYF

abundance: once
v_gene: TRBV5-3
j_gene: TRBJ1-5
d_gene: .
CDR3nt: TGTGCCAGAAGCTCACCCCATCCCCAGGGCGATAAGGGTCAGCCCCAGCATTTT
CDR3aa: CARSSPHPQGDKGQPQHF

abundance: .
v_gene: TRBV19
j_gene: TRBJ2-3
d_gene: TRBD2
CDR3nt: TGTGCCAGTAGTATAGATGCGAGCGGGGGTTCAGATACGCAGTATTTT
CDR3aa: CASSIDASGGSDTQYF

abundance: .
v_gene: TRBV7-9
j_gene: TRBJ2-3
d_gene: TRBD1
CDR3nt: TGTGCCAGCAGCTCGGACAGGGGGTCAGATACGCAGTATTTT
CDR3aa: CASSSDRGSDTQYF

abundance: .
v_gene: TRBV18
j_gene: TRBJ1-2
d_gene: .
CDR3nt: TGTGCCAGCTCACCGTCGACTTTGAATGGCTACACCTTC
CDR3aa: CASSPSTLNGYTF

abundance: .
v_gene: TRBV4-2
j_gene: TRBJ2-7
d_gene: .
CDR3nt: TGTGCCAGCAGCCAAGGCAGGGGTTTTGGCGAGCAGTACTTC
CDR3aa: CASSQGRGFGEQYF

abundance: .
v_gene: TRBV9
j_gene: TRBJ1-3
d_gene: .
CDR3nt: TGTGCCAGCAGCCCTTCGGGGATTTTCTCTGGAAACACCATATATTTT
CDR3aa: CASSPSGIFSGNTIYF

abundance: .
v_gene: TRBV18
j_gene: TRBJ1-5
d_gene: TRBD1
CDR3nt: TGTGCCAGCTCACAAGGTCTTACAGGGGGCTCTAGCAATCAGCCCCAGCATTTT
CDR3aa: CASSQGLTGGSSNQPQHF

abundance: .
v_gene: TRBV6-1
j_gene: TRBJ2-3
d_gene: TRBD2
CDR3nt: TGTGCCAGCAGTCAAACGGGGGGGCAAACAGATACGCAGTATTTT
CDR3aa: CASSQTGGQTDTQYF

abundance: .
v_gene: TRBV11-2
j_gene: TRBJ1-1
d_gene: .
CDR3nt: TGTGCCAGCAGCCCAGATTTGGACATGGCTTTCTTT
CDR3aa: CASSPDLDMAFF